This entry lists 6 T cell receptor beta chains sequenced from one sample in a study of long-term antiretroviral therapy in people with HIV. A v3.0 immunoSEQ assay was performed at survey level. The repertoire was sequenced with immunoSEQ multiplex PCR; TCRdb's copy has only in-frame clones and lacks some. This table has approximately 24,000 clones, roughly 77% appearing once. The source was unsorted PBMCs, collected 4.4 years after starting antiretroviral therapy. These receptors were obtained from a man aged 25 to 45 with HIV.

This chain joins TRBV7-9 and TRBJ1-3; 8 positions match TRBD1. The germline V gene encodes CDR1 SEHNR and CDR2 FQNEAQ (reference sequence). Trimming at V came to 1 base and at J to 2 bases, leaving 4 bases not matched to a gene. This CDR3 spans 16 amino acids. This CDR3 is CASSLGTGTTGNTIYF. DNA of the CDR3: TGTGCCAGCAGCTTAGGGACAGGGACTACTGGAAACACCATATATTTT.

This sequence joins TRBV2 and TRBJ2-3, with TRBD1 matching over 12 bases. CDR1 and CDR2 (germline): SNHLY, FYNNEI. V trimming: 6 bases; J trimming: 4 bases; junction bases outside the gene matches: 5. This CDR3 is built from 15 residues. The CDR3 bases are TGTGCCAGCAGCCCGGGACAGGGGGCTTCAGATACGCAGTATTTT. This codes for CASSPGQGASDTQYF.

This rearrangement joins TRBV28 to TRBJ1-2; 9 nucleotides line up with TRBD1. Germline V gives CDR1 MDHEN, CDR2 SYDVKM. The CDR3 extends over 18 amino acids. J was trimmed by 0 bases and V by 2 bases; bases with no gene match: 10. CDR3 loop: CASSLRLTGGLSNYGYTF. CDR3 bases: TGTGCCAGCAGTTTACGATTGACAGGGGGTCTTTCTAACTATGGCTACACCTTC.

V usage is TRBV19 and J usage is TRBJ2-7; D not resolved. CDR1 and CDR2 from the germline V gene are LNHDA and SQIVND (reference sequence). Trimming left V 1 base short and J 2 bases short, with 9 bases between. This CDR3 has 14 residues. The CDR3 spells CASSIAAYPYEQYF. The DNA of the CDR3 is TGTGCCAGTAGTATAGCAGCGTACCCCTACGAGCAGTACTTC.

The gene calls are TRBV27 and TRBJ1-2, with 8 bases identical to TRBD1. After removal of 2 bases from V and 6 bases from J, the junction contained 14 bases not matched to a gene. The CDR3 has 17 residues. Germline CDR1 is MNHEY and CDR2 is SMNVEV (reference sequence). CDR3 sequence reads: CASSLGGRGRRGDGYTF. In DNA, the CDR3 is TGTGCCAGCAGTTTAGGCGGCAGGGGGCGCAGGGGGGATGGCTACACCTTC.

The V and J genes are TRBV5-6 and TRBJ2-7, with D uncertain. The length of the CDR3 is 12 residues. Germline-derived CDR1 and CDR2 are SGHDT and YYEEEE. Trimming removed 2 bases from V and 6 bases from J, with 9 bases in between. In nucleotides, the CDR3 is TGTGCCAGCAGCTTAATTGCTCGCGAGCAGTACTTC. Residues: CASSLIAREQYF.